This TCR beta chain was profiled in a study of blood T cell repertoires in COVID-19. Looking at the study overall: The origin of the acute and convalescent COVID-19 samples was the United States, Italy and Spain. The cDNA or gDNA used as material had been derived from T cells, B-cell-depleted T cells, or PBMCs.

Trimming cost V 7 bases and J 6 bases; bases outside gene matches: 15. The CDR3 has 16 amino acids. Germline V gene lookup returns CDR1 GTSNPN and CDR2 SVGIG (reference sequence). Assay: immunoSEQ multiplex PCR; the TCRdb copy retains only in-frame clones and omits some. The sample has 300,000 to 400,000 clones; around 85% are singletons. Participants reported their clinical history, and cohort assignment relied on those reports. This receptor was obtained from a woman aged 30 to 39 who had been exposed to COVID-19. Material for sequencing was PBMCs or T cells enriched from blood (not recorded which). The chain links TRBV30 to TRBJ2-3; TRBD2 matches at 11 bases. The CDR3 DNA follows: TGTGCCTTTCGATCCGGGACTAGCGGTCCAAGGGATACGCAGTATTTT. Amino acid sequence: CAFRSGTSGPRDTQYF.